Presented here are 4 T cell receptor beta chains from one specimen sequenced in a study of blood T cell repertoires in COVID-19. Sequenced by immunoSEQ multiplex PCR; TCRdb stores in-frame clones only, minus some. The sample contains about 110,000 clones, around 89% of which appear only once. The sequenced sample consisted of peripheral blood. The source is a woman at least 80 years old with acute or convalescent COVID-19.

This chain uses TRBV7-9 with TRBJ2-2; 7 bases are shared with TRBD1. Germline values: CDR1 SEHNR, CDR2 FQNEAQ (reference sequence). The CDR3 totals 17 residues. V dropped 5 bases and J dropped 7; count of bases not matched to a gene: 16. CDR3 DNA sequence: TGTGCCAGCAGCCCATGGACAGGCGAGGGTAGTGGCGGGGAGCTGTTTTTT. Translation: CASSPWTGEGSGGELFF.

CDR3 DNA: TGTGCCATCAGTGATTCTTCCTACGAGCAGTACTTC. As protein: CAISDSSYEQYF. The J gene is TRBJ2-7, the V gene TRBV10-3; D is undetermined. V lost 3 bases and J 1 base, leaving 4 bases between the germline ends. Germline V gene lookup returns CDR1 ENHRY and CDR2 SYGVKD. This CDR3 contains 12 residues.

The chain links TRBV30 to TRBJ1-1, with D unresolved. With 0 bases removed from V and 1 base from J, the gap between germline ends came to 6 bases. This CDR3 has 13 amino acids. Germline CDR1 GTSNPN, CDR2 SVGIG (reference sequence). The CDR3 DNA reads TGTGCCTGGAGTGTAAACAGGAACACTGAAGCTTTCTTT. It specifies CAWSVNRNTEAFF.

The chain carries TRBV7-3 and TRBJ2-3; 10 bases are a match to TRBD2. The CDR3 extends over 16 amino acids. Trimming cost V 5 bases and J 1 base; bases outside gene matches: 6. Germline V gene data show CDR1 as SGHTA and CDR2 as FQGTGA. DNA of the CDR3: TGTGCCAGCAGCCGGAGCGGGGGGGCCGGCACAGATACGCAGTATTTT. As protein: CASSRSGGAGTDTQYF.